This entry concerns a single T cell receptor beta chain. The data were obtained in a study of blood T cell repertoires in COVID-19. Study context: From T cells, B-cell-depleted T cells, or PBMCs came the material, which was cDNA or gDNA.

CDR3 length equals 14 residues. Trimming took 10 bases from V and 1 from J; bases not matched to a gene: 7. The germline V gene has CDR1 LGHDT and CDR2 YNNKEL (reference sequence). Only in-frame clones appear in the TCRdb table, and some are missing; sequencing was by immunoSEQ multiplex PCR. The table includes about 160,000 clones, roughly 85% detected once. The sequence derives from a woman aged 45 to 65 with COVID-19, enrolled during active disease. This chain joins TRBV3-1 (or the pseudogene TRBV3-2) and TRBJ1-1, with TRBD1 matching over 9 bases. The source material was peripheral blood. CDR3 DNA: TGTGCCATCAGTCAGGGACAGGGGAACACTGAAGCTTTCTTT. Protein sequence: CAISQGQGNTEAFF.